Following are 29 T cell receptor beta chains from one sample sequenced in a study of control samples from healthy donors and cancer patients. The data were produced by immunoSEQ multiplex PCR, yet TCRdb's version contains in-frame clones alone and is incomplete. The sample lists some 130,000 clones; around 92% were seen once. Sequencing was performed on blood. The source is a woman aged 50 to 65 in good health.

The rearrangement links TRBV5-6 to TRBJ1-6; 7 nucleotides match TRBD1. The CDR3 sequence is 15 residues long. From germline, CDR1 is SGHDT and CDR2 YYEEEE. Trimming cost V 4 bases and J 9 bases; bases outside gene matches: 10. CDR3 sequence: CASSEYRGRLSPLHF. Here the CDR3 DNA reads TGTGCCAGCAGCGAGTACAGGGGTCGGCTTTCACCCCTCCACTTT.

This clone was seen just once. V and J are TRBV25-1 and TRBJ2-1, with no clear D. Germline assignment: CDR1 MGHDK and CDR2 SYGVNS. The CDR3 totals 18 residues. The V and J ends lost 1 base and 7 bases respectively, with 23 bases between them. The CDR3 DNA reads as TGTGCCAGCAGTGAATGGGTACACGGATCGCGGAGCCCGAATGAGCAGTTCTTC. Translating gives CASSEWVHGSRSPNEQFF.

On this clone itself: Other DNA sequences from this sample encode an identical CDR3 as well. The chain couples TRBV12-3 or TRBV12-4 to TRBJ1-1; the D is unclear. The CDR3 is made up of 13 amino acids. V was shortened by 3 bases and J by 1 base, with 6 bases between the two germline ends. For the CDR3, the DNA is TGTGCCAGCAGTTTGTCGGGGAACACTGAAGCTTTCTTT. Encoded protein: CASSLSGNTEAFF.

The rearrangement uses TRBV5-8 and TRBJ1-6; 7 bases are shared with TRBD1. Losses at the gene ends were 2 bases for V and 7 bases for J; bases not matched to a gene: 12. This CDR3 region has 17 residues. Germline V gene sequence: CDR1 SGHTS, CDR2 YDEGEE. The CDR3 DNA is TGTGCCAGCAGCTTCTACAGGGGAACTGATAGGAATTCACCCCTCCACTTT. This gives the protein CASSFYRGTDRNSPLHF.

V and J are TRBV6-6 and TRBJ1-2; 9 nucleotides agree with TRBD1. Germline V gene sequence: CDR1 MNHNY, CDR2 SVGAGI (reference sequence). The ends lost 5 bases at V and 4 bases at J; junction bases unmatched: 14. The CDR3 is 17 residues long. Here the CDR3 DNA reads TGTGCCAGCAGTCCCCTGTTCGGGACAGGGAGAGCCTATGGCTACACCTTC. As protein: CASSPLFGTGRAYGYTF.

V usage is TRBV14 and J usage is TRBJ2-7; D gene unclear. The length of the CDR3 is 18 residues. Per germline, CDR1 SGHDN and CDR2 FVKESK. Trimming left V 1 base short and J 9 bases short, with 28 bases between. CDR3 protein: CASSQGGGLTTYELGQYF. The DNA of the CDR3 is TGTGCCAGCAGCCAAGGAGGCGGATTAACGACCTACGAGCTGGGGCAGTACTTC.

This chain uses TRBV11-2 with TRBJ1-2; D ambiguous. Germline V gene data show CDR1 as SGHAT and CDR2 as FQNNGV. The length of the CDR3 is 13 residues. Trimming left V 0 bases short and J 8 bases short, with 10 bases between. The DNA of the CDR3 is TGTGCCAGCAGCTTAGATTTCCGGGGAGGCTACACCTTC. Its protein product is CASSLDFRGGYTF.

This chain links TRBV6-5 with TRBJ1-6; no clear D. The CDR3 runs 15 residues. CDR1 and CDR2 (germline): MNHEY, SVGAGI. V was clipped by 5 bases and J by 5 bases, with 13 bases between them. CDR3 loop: CASSPRAFDNSPLHF. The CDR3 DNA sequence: TGTGCCAGCAGTCCCCGGGCATTTGATAATTCACCCCTCCACTTT.

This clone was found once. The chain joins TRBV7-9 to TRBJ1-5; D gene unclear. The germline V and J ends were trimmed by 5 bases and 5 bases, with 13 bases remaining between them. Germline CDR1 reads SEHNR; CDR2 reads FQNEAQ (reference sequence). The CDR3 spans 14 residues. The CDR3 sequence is CASSTDNSHQPQHF. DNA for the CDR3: TGTGCCAGCAGCACAGACAACTCACATCAGCCCCAGCATTTT. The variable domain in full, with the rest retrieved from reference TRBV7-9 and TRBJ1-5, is DTGVSQNPRHKITKRGQNVTFRCDPISEHNRLYWYRQTLGQGPEFLTYFQNEAQLEKSRLLSDRFSAERPKGSFSTLEIQRTEQGDSAMYLCASSTDNSHQPQHFGDGTRLSIL.

The CDR3 sequence: CASSAPGPKNTEAFF. The CDR3 DNA reads TGTGCCAGCAGCGCCCCGGGACCGAAGAACACTGAAGCTTTCTTT. The chain uses TRBV11-2 and TRBJ1-1, with a weak D call TRBD1 (5 bases). Trimming took off 5 bases at V and 1 base at J, with 14 bases between the two ends. Germline V lookup: CDR1 SGHAT, CDR2 FQNNGV. The CDR3 consists of 15 residues.

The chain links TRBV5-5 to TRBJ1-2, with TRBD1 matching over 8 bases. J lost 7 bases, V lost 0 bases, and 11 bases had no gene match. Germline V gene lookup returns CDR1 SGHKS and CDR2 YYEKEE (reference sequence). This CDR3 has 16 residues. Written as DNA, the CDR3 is TGTGCCAGCAGCTTGGGGCGGACAGGGATTTTTGCTGGCTACACCTTC. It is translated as CASSLGRTGIFAGYTF.

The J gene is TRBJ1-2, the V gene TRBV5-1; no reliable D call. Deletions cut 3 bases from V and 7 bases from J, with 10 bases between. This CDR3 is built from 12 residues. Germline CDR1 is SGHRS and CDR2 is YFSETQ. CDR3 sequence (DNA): TGCGCCAGCAGCTCAGGCCCGACTGGCTACACCTTC. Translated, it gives CASSSGPTGYTF.

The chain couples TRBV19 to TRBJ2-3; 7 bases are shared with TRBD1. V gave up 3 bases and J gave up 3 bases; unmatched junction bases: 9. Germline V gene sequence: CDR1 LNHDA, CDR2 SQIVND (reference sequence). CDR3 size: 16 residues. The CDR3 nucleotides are TGTGCCAGTAGTATTGGTAGGGGGCTAGGTACAGATACGCAGTATTTT. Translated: CASSIGRGLGTDTQYF.

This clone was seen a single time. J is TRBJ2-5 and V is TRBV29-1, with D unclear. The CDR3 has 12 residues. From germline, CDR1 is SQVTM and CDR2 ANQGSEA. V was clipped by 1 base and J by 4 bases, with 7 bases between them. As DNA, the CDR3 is TGCAGCGTTGAAGTGGGTTCAGAGACCCAGTACTTC. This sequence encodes CSVEVGSETQYF.

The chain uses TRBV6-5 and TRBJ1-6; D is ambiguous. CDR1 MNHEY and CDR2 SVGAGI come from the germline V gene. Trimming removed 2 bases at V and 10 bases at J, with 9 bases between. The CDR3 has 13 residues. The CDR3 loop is CASSYTGDSPLHF. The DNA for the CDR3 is TGTGCCAGCAGTTACACGGGTGACTCACCCCTCCACTTT.

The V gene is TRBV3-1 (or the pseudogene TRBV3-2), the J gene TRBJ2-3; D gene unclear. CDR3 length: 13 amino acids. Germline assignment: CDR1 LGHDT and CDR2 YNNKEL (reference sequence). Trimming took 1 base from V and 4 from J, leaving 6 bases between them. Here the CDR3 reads CASSQGFSDTQYF. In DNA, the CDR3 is TGTGCCAGCAGCCAAGGGTTCTCAGATACGCAGTATTTT.

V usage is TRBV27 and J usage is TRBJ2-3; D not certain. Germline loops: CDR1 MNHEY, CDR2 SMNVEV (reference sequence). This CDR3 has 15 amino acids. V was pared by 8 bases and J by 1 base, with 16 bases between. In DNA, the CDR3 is TGTGCCAGCCGGTCCGGACGGAGCCGCACAGATACGCAGTATTTT. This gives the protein CASRSGRSRTDTQYF.

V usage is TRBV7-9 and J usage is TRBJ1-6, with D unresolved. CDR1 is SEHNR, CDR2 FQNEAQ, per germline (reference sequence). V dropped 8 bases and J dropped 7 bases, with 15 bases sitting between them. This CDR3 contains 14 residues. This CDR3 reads CASGLDAKNSPLHF. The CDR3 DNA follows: TGTGCCAGCGGACTAGACGCGAAAAATTCACCCCTCCACTTT.

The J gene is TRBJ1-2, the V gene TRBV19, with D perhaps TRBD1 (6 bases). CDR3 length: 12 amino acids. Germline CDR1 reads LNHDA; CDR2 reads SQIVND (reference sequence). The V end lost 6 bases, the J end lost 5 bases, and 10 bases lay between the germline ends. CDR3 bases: TGTGCCAGTAGCAGGGGAAGGTATGGCTACACCTTC. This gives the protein CASSRGRYGYTF.

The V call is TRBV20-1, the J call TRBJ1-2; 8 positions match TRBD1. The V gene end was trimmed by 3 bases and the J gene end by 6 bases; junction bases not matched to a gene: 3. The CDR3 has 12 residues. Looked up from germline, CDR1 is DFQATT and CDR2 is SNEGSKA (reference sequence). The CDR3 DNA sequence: TGCAGTGCTAGTCGCAGGGGGCATGGCTACACCTTC. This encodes CSASRRGHGYTF.

The DNA of the CDR3 is TGCGCCAGCAGTATGGACGGCCTTCTCGAGCAGTACTTC. Its protein product is CASSMDGLLEQYF. V and J are TRBV5-1 and TRBJ2-7; D remains unclear. In germline, CDR1 is SGHRS, CDR2 YFSETQ. CDR3 length: 13 amino acids. V lost 5 bases and J lost 6, with 15 bases in between. The full variable domain, completed using reference TRBV5-1 and TRBJ2-7, is KAGVTQTPRYLIKTRGQQVTLSCSPISGHRSVSWYQQTPGQGLQFLFEYFSETQRNKGNFPGRFSGRQFSNSRSEMNVSTLELGDSALYLCASSMDGLLEQYFGPGTRLTVT.

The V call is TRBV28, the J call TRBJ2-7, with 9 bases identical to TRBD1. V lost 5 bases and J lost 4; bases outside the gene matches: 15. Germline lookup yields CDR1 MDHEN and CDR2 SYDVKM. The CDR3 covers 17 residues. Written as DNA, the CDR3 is TGTGCCAGCAGTCCCTCCACAGGGGGCTTTCTAGGGTACGAGCAGTACTTC. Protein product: CASSPSTGGFLGYEQYF.

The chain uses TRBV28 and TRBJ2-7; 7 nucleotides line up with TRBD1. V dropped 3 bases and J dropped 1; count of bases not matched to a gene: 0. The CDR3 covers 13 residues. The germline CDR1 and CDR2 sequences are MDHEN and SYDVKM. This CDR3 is CASSLGQSYEQYF. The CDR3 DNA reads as TGTGCCAGCAGTTTGGGACAGTCCTACGAGCAGTACTTC.

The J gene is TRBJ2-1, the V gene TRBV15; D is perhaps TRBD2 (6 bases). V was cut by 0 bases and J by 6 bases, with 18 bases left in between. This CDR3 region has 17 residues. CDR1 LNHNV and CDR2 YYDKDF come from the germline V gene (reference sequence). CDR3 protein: CATSRDPAGGNFNEQFF. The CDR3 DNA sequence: TGTGCCACCAGCAGAGACCCTGCTGGCGGGAACTTCAATGAGCAGTTCTTC.

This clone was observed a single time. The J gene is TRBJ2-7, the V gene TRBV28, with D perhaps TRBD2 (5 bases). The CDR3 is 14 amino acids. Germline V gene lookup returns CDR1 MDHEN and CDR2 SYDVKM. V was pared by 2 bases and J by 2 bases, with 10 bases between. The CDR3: CASSLTGYPYEQYF. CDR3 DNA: TGTGCCAGCAGTTTAACGGGATATCCCTACGAGCAGTACTTC. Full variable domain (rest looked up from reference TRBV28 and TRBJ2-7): DVKVTQSSRYLVKRTGEKVFLECVQDMDHENMFWYRQDPGLGLRLIYFSYDVKMKEKGDIPEGYSVSREKKERFSLILESASTNQTSMYLCASSLTGYPYEQYFGPGTRLTVT.

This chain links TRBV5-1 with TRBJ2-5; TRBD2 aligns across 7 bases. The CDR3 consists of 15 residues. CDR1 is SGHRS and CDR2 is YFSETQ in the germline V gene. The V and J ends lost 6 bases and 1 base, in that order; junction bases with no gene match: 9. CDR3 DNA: TGCGCCAGCAACTCGCGCCCGGGGGGCCAAGAGACCCAGTACTTC. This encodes CASNSRPGGQETQYF.

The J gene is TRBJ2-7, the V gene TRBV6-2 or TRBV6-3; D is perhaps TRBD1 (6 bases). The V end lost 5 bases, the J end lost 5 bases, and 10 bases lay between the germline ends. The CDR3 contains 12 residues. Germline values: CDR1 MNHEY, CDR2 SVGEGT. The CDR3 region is CASSQDSNEQYF. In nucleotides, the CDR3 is TGTGCCAGCAGTCAGGACAGCAACGAGCAGTACTTC.

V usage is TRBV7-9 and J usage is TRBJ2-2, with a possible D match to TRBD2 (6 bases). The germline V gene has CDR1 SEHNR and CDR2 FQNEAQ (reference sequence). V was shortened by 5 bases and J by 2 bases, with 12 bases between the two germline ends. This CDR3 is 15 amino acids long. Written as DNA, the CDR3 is TGTGCCAGCAGCCGACACGGGAGTAACACCGGGGAGCTGTTTTTT. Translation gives CASSRHGSNTGELFF. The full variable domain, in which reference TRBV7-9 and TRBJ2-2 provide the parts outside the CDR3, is DTGVSQNPRHKITKRGQNVTFRCDPISEHNRLYWYRQTLGQGPEFLTYFQNEAQLEKSRLLSDRFSAERPKGSFSTLEIQRTEQGDSAMYLCASSRHGSNTGELFFGEGSRLTVL.

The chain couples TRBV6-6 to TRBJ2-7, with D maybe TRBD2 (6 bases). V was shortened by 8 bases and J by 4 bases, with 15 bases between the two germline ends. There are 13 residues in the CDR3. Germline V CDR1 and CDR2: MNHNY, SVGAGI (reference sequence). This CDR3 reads CASSPVADYEQYF. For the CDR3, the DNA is TGTGCCAGCTCCCCGGTAGCGGATTACGAGCAGTACTTC.